The clone carrying this T cell receptor beta chain was seen only once. Its antigen is still unknown. V was trimmed by 0 bases and J by 1 base, leaving 7 bases between them. Germline lookup yields CDR1 LGHNA and CDR2 YSLEER. This CDR3 is built from 15 residues. Using immunoSEQ multiplex PCR, the repertoire was profiled, and TCRdb retains in-frame clones only, with some absent. This sample has 57,000 or so clones, with 86% found just once. The data stem from a study of OX40 agonist ivuxolimab in advanced cancers. Study-wide background: As their treatment, patients were administered ivuxolimab, an agonistic anti-OX40 (CD134) antibody. Partial responses occurred in Three dose-escalation patients, one with hepatocellular carcinoma and two with cutaneous melanoma.

The study's findings and limits: Both CD4+ and CD8+ T cell populations in blood had undergone clonal expansion by week 6 at 0.1 to 3.0 mg/kg. On average, CD8+ T cells had more expanded clones than CD4+.

Sequencing was performed on CD4+ or CD8+ T cells sorted from blood, taken in a trial of the OX40 agonist ivuxolimab. V usage is TRBV4-3 and J usage is TRBJ1-5; D might be TRBD1 (5 bases). The TCR comes from an adult with an advanced solid tumor such as melanoma, head and neck, liver or kidney cancer. The CDR3 sequence: CASSQEWGSNQPQHF. CDR3 in DNA: TGCGCCAGCAGCCAAGAGTGGGGCAGCAATCAGCCCCAGCATTTT.